The 8 T cell receptor beta chains reported below all come from one sample, sequenced in a study of blood T cell repertoires in COVID-19. Sequenced by immunoSEQ multiplex PCR; TCRdb stores in-frame clones only, minus some. The data contain about 55,000 clones, approximately 90% of them singletons. The specimen was peripheral blood. Receptors were obtained from a human donor with active COVID-19. The donor label of this sample is uncertain.

This chain links TRBV19 with TRBJ2-2; perhaps TRBD1 as D (5 bases). The CDR3 has 16 amino acids. With 7 bases removed from V and 0 bases from J, the gap between germline ends came to 15 bases. Germline V gene sequence: CDR1 LNHDA, CDR2 SQIVND (reference sequence). CDR3 loop: CASIPEAGTNTGELFF. CDR3 in DNA: TGTGCCAGTATCCCCGAGGCAGGGACGAACACCGGGGAGCTGTTTTTT.

In DNA form, the CDR3 reads TGCGCCAGCAGCTTGAATGGCGGGGGGGTTCAAGAGACCCAGTACTTC. This sequence encodes CASSLNGGGVQETQYF. The gene calls are TRBV5-1 and TRBJ2-5; 9 nucleotides match TRBD2. Germline assignment: CDR1 SGHRS and CDR2 YFSETQ. CDR3 size: 16 residues. Losses at the gene ends were 1 base for V and 2 bases for J; bases not matched to a gene: 6. The full variable domain, completed using reference TRBV5-1 and TRBJ2-5, is KAGVTQTPRYLIKTRGQQVTLSCSPISGHRSVSWYQQTPGQGLQFLFEYFSETQRNKGNFPGRFSGRQFSNSRSEMNVSTLELGDSALYLCASSLNGGGVQETQYFGPGTRLLVL.

This sequence joins TRBV7-2 and TRBJ1-1; D remains unclear. CDR3 length: 13 amino acids. Germline CDR1 SGHTA, CDR2 FQGNSA. Deletions cut 4 bases from V and 1 base from J, with 7 bases between. The CDR3 nucleotides read TGTGCCAGCAGCTCTCAGTCGAACACTGAAGCTTTCTTT. It specifies CASSSQSNTEAFF.

The chain uses TRBV1 and TRBJ2-3; TRBD2, the table's D call, lacks a check against the DNA. TRBV1 is termed a pseudogene. The CDR3 has 14 residues. CDR3 protein: CTARTSGGERTQYF. The CDR3 nucleotides are TGCACCGCCCGGACTAGCGGGGGGGAGCGTACGCAGTATTTT.

This chain links TRBV6-5 with TRBJ2-1; 12 bases map to TRBD2. The germline gives CDR1 MNHEY, CDR2 SVGAGI. The CDR3 extends over 15 amino acids. After removal of 6 bases from V and 4 bases from J, the junction contained 4 bases not matched to a gene. In nucleotides, the CDR3 is TGTGCCAGCAGAACACTAGCGGGAGGATACAATGAGCAGTTCTTC. Its translation: CASRTLAGGYNEQFF.

The CDR3, as DNA: TGTGCCAGCAGTGATTCCCTCTTGACAGGGTCAACTCAGCCCCAGCATTTT. Encoded protein: CASSDSLLTGSTQPQHF. The chain employs TRBV6-1 and TRBJ1-5; 7 nucleotides match TRBD1. In germline, CDR1 is MNHNS, CDR2 SASEGT. Trimming took 3 bases from V and 6 from J; bases not matched to a gene: 14. The CDR3 contains 17 residues.

This CDR3 reads CASSLSAGGSYNEQFF. CDR3 nucleotide sequence: TGTGCCAGCAGTTTATCGGCGGGTGGGTCCTACAATGAGCAGTTCTTC. J is TRBJ2-1 and V is TRBV27; tentative D call: TRBD2 (5 bases). Germline CDR1 and CDR2: MNHEY and SMNVEV (reference sequence). Trimming took 0 bases from V and 1 from J, leaving 10 bases between them. The CDR3 has 16 amino acids.

A few counts support this clone. The chain uses TRBV5-1 and TRBJ1-1; 8 bases fit TRBD1. Germline values: CDR1 SGHRS, CDR2 YFSETQ. CDR3 length: 14 amino acids. J lost 4 bases, V lost 4 bases, and 6 bases had no gene match. The CDR3 loop reads CASSTDRVSTEAFF. The CDR3 DNA follows: TGCGCCAGCAGCACGGACAGGGTAAGCACTGAAGCTTTCTTT.